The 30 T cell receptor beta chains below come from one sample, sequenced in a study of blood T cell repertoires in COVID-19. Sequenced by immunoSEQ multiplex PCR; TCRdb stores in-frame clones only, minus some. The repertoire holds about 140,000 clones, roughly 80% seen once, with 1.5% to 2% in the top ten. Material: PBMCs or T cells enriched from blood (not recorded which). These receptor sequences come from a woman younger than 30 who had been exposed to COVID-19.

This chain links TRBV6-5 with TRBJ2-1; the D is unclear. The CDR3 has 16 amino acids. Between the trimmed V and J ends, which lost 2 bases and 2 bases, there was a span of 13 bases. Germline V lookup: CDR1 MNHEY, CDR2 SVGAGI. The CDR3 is CASSYRRSPPYNEQFF. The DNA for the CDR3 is TGTGCCAGCAGTTACAGGCGGAGCCCCCCCTACAATGAGCAGTTCTTC.

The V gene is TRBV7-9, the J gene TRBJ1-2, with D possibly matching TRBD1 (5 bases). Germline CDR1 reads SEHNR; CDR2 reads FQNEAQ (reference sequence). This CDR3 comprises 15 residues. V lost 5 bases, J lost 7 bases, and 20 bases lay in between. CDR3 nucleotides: TGTGCCAGCAGCCCTCAGGCCGCAGGGCATGGTGGCTACACCTTC. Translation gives CASSPQAAGHGGYTF.

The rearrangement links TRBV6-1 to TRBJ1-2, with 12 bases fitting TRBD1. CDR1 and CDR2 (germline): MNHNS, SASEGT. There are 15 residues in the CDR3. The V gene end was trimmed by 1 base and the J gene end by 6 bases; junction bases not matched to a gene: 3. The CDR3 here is CASSEEGTGGHGYTF. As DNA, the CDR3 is TGTGCCAGCAGTGAAGAGGGGACAGGGGGCCATGGCTACACCTTC.

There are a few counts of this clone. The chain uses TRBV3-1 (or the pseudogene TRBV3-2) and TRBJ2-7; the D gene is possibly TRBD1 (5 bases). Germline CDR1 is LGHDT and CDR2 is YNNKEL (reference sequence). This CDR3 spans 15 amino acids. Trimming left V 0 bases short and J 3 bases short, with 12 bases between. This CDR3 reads CASSQDQGYYYEQYF. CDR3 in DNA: TGTGCCAGCAGCCAAGATCAGGGCTATTACTACGAGCAGTACTTC.

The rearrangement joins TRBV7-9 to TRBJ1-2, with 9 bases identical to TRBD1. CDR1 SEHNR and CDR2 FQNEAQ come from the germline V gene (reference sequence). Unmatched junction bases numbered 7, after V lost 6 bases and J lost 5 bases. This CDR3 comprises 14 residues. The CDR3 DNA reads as TGTGCCAGCAGTCCACAGGGGGCGGAATATGGCTACACCTTC. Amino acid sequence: CASSPQGAEYGYTF.

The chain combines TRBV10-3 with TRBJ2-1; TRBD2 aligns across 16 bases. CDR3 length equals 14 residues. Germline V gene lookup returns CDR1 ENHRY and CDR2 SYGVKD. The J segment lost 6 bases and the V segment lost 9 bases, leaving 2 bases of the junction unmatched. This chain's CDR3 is CAIGTSGRGNEQFF. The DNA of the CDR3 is TGTGCCATTGGGACTAGCGGGAGGGGCAATGAGCAGTTCTTC.

The CDR3 region is CASRIAGAETQYF. The CDR3 nucleotides read TGTGCCAGCCGAATAGCGGGTGCAGAGACCCAGTACTTC. The chain carries TRBV25-1 and TRBJ2-5; 7 bases align to TRBD2. The V gene's germline CDR1 is MGHDK and CDR2 SYGVNS. The V gene end was trimmed by 8 bases and the J gene end by 4 bases; junction bases not matched to a gene: 7. CDR3 size: 13 residues.

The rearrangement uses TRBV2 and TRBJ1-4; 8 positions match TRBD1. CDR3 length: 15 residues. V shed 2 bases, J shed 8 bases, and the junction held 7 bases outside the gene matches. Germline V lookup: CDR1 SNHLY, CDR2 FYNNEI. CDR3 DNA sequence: TGTGCCAGCAGTGAAAAGTTCTGGACAGGGGAAAAACTGTTTTTT. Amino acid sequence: CASSEKFWTGEKLFF. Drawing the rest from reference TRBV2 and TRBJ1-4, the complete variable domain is EPEVTQTPSHQVTQMGQEVILRCVPISNHLYFYWYRQILGQKVEFLVSFYNNEISEKSEIFDDQFSVERPDGSNFTLKIRSTKLEDSAMYFCASSEKFWTGEKLFFGSGTQLSVL.

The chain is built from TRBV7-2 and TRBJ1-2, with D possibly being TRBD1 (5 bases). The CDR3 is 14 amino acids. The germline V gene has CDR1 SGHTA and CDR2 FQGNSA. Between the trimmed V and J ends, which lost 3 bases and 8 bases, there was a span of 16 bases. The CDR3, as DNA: TGTGCCAGCAGCTTCTCTCGGGGGACGGAAGGCTACACCTTC. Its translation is CASSFSRGTEGYTF.

The chain's CDR3 is CASSWTAVNTEAFF. The CDR3 DNA reads as TGTGCCAGCAGTTGGACAGCAGTGAACACTGAAGCTTTCTTT. The chain joins TRBV6-5 to TRBJ1-1, with a possible D match to TRBD1 (6 bases). The V gene's germline CDR1 is MNHEY and CDR2 SVGAGI. V was trimmed by 4 bases and J by 0 bases, leaving 9 bases between them. CDR3 length: 14 amino acids.

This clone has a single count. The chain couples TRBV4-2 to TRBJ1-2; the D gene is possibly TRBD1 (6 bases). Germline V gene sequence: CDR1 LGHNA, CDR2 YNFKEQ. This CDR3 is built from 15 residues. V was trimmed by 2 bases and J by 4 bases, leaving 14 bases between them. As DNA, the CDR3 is TGTGCCAGCAGCCAAAGTGTCGGGACAACCTATGGCTACACCTTC. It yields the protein CASSQSVGTTYGYTF.

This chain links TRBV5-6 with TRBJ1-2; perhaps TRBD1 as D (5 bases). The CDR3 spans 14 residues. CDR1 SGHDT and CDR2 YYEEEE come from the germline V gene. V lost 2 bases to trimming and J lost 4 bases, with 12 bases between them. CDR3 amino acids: CASSFGRQIYGYTF. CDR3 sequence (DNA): TGTGCCAGCAGCTTCGGGAGACAGATCTATGGCTACACCTTC.

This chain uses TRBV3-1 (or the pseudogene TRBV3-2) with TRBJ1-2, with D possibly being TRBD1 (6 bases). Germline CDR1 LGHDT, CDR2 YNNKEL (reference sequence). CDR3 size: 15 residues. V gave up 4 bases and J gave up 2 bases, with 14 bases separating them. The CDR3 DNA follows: TGTGCCAGCAGCCTCGGGGGGGCAGGGAACTATGGCTACACCTTC. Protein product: CASSLGGAGNYGYTF.

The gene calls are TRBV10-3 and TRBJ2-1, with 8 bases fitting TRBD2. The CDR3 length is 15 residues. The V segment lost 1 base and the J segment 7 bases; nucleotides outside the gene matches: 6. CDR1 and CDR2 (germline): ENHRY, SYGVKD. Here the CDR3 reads CAISELAGGTNEQFF. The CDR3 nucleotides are TGTGCCATCAGTGAGTTGGCGGGAGGTACAAATGAGCAGTTCTTC.

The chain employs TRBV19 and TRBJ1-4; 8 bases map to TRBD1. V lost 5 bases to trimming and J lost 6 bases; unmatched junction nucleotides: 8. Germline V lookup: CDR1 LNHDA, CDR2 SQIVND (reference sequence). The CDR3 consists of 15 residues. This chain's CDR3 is CASSVGQGGDEKLFF. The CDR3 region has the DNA TGTGCCAGTAGTGTCGGACAGGGAGGGGATGAAAAACTGTTTTTT.

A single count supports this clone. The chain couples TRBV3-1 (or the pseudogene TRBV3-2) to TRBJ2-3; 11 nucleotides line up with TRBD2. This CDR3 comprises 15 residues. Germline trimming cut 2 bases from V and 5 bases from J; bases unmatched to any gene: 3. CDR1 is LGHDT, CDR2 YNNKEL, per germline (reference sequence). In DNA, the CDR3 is TGTGCCAGCAGCCAACAACTAGCGGGAGTAGATACGCAGTATTTT. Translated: CASSQQLAGVDTQYF.

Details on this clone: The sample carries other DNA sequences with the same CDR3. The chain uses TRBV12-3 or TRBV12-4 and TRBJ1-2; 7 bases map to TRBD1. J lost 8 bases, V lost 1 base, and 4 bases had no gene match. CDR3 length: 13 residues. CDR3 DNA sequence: TGTGCCAGCAGTTTAGGGACAGGTAGGGGCTACACCTTC. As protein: CASSLGTGRGYTF.

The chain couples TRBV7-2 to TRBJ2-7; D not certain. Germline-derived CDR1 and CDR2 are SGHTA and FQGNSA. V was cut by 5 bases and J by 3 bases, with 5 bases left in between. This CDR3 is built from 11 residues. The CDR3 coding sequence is TGTGCCAGCAGCCCCAGCTACGAGCAGTACTTC. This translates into CASSPSYEQYF.

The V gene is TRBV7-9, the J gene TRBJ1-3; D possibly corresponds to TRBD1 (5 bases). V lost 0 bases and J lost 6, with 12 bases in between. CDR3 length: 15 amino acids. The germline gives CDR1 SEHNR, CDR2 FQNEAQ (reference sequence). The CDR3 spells CASSLARTTENTIYF. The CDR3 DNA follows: TGTGCCAGCAGCTTAGCGCGGACAACGGAAAACACCATATATTTT.

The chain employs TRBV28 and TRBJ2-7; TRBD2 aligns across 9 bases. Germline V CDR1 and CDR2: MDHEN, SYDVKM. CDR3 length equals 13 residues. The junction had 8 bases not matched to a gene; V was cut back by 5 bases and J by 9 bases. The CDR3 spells CASSPYWREGQYF. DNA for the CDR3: TGTGCCAGCAGTCCCTATTGGCGGGAGGGGCAGTACTTC.

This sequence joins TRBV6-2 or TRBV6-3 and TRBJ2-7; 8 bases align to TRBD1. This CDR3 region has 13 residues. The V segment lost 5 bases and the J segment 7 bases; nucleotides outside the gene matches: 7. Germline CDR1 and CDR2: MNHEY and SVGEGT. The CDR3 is CASSQGAGVEQYF. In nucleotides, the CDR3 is TGTGCCAGCAGTCAGGGGGCAGGGGTAGAGCAGTACTTC.

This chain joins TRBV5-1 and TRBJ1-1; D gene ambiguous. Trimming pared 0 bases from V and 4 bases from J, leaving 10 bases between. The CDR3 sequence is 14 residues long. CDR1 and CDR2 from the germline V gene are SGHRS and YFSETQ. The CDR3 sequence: CASSLGTGVTEAFF. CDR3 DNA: TGCGCCAGCAGCTTGGGGACGGGAGTCACTGAAGCTTTCTTT.

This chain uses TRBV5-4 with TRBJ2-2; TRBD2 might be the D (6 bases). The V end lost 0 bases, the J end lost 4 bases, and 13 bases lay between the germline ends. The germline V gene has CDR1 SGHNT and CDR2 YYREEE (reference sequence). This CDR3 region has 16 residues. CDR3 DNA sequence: TGTGCCAGCAGCTTGGCCAGCGGGTGGGGCACCGGGGAGCTGTTTTTT. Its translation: CASSLASGWGTGELFF.

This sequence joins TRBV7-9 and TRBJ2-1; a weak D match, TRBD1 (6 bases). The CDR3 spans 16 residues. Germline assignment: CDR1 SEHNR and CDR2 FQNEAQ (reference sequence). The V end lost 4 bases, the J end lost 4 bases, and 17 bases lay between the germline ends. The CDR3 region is CASSSTGTQGYNEQFF. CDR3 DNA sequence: TGTGCCAGCAGCTCGACCGGGACACAGGGATACAATGAGCAGTTCTTC.

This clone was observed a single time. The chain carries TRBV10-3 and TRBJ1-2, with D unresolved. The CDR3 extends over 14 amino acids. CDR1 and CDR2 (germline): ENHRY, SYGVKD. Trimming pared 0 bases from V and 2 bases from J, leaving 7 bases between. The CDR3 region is CAISESARNYGYTF. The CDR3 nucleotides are TGTGCCATCAGTGAGTCTGCCAGGAACTATGGCTACACCTTC.

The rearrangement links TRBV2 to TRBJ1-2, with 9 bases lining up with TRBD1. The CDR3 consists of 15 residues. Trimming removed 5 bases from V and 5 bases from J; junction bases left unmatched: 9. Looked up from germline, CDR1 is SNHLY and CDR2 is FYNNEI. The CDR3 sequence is CASSPGQGRRYGYTF. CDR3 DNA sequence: TGTGCCAGCAGTCCCGGACAGGGGAGGAGATATGGCTACACCTTC.

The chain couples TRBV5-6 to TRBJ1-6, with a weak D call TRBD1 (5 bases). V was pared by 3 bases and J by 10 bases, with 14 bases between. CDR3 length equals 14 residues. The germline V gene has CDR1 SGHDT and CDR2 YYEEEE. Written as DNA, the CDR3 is TGTGCCAGCAGCTCGATCTCAGGGCTATCACCCCTCCACTTT. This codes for CASSSISGLSPLHF.

CDR3 region: CASRQSDRANYGYTF. CDR3 sequence (DNA): TGTGCCAGCAGGCAAAGCGACAGGGCAAACTATGGCTACACCTTC. The gene calls are TRBV28 and TRBJ1-2, with 7 positions matching TRBD1. This CDR3 is built from 15 residues. The ends lost 6 bases at V and 2 bases at J; junction bases unmatched: 9. CDR1 and CDR2 from the germline V gene are MDHEN and SYDVKM.

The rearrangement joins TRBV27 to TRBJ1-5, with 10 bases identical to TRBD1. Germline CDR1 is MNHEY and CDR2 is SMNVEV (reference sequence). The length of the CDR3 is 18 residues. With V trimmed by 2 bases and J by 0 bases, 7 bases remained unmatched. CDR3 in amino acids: CASSLPWDRGNSNQPQHF. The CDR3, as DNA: TGTGCCAGCAGTTTACCTTGGGACAGGGGAAATAGCAATCAGCCCCAGCATTTT.

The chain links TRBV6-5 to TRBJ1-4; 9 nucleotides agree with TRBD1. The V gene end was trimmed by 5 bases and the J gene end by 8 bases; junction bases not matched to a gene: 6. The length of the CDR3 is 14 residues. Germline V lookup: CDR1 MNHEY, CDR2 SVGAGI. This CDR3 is CASSKPGQGEKLFF. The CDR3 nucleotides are TGTGCCAGCAGTAAACCGGGACAGGGAGAAAAACTGTTTTTT.